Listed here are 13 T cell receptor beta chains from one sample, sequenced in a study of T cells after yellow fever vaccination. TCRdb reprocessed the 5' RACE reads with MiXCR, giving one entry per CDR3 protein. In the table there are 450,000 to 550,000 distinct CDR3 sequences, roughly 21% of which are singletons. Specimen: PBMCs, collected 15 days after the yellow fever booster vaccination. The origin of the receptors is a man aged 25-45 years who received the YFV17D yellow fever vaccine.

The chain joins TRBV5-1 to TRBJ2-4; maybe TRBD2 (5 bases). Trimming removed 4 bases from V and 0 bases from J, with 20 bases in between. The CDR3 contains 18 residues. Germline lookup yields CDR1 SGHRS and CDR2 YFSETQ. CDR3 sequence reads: CASSPGSAILLAKNIQYF. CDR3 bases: TGCGCCAGCAGCCCGGGGAGCGCGATCCTCCTAGCCAAAAACATTCAGTACTTC.

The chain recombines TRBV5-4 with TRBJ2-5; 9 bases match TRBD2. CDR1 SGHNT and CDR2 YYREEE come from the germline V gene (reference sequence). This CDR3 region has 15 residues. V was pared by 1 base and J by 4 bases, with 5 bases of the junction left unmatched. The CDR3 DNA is TGTGCCAGCAGCTTGAGCGGGAGGACCGGAGAGACCCAGTACTTC. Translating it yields CASSLSGRTGETQYF.

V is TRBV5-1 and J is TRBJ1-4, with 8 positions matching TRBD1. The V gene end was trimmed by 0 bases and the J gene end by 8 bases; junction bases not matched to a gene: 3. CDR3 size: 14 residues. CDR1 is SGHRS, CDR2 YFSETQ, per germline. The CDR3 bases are TGCGCCAGCAGCTTGGCACAGGGGGGCGAAAAACTGTTTTTT. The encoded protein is CASSLAQGGEKLFF.

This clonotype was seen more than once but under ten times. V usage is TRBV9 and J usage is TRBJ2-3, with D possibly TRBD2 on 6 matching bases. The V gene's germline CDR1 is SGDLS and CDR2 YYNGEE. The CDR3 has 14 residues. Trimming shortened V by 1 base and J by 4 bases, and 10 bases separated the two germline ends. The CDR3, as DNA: TGTGCCAGCAGCGTACGGGAGCGTGCAGATACGCAGTATTTT. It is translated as CASSVRERADTQYF.

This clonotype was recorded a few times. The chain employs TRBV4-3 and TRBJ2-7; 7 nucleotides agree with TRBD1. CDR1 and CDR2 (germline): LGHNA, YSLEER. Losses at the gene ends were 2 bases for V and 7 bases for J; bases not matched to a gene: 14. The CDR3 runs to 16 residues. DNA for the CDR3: TGCGCCAGCAGCCAATCAATATGGCAGGGGGTCGGAGAGCAGTACTTC. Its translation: CASSQSIWQGVGEQYF.

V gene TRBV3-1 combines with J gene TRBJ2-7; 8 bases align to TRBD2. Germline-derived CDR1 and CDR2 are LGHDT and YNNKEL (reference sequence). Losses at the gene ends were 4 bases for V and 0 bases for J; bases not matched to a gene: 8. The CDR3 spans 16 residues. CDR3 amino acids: CASSRTSGPLSYEQYF. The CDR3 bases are TGTGCCAGCAGCCGAACTAGCGGACCACTCTCCTACGAGCAGTACTTC.

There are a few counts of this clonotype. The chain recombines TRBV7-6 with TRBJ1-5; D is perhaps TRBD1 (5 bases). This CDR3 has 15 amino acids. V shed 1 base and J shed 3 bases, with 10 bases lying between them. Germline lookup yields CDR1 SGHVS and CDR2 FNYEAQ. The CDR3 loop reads CASSLERGVNQPQHF. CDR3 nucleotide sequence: TGTGCCAGCAGCTTAGAGCGAGGGGTCAATCAGCCCCAGCATTTT.

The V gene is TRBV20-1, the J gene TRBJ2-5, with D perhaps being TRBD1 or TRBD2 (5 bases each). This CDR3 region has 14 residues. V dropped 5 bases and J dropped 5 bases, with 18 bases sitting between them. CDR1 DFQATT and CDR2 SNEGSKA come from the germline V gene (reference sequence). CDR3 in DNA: TGCAGTGCTGTCCGTGAGGGGCGGTGGGAGACCCAGTACTTC. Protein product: CSAVREGRWETQYF.

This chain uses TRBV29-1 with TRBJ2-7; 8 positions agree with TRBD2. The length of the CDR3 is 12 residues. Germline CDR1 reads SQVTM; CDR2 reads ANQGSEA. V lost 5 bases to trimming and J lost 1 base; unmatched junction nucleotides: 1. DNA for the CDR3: TGCAGCGTTTCGGGGGGGTCCTACGAGCAGTACTTC. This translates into CSVSGGSYEQYF.

The chain's CDR3 is CASTPQTSFNEQFF. CDR3 nucleotides: TGCGCCAGCACCCCTCAGACTAGTTTCAATGAGCAGTTCTTC. The gene calls are TRBV5-1 and TRBJ2-1, with D possibly TRBD2 on 6 matching bases. This CDR3 region has 14 residues. Trimming took 6 bases from V and 6 from J, leaving 16 bases between them. CDR1 SGHRS and CDR2 YFSETQ come from the germline V gene.

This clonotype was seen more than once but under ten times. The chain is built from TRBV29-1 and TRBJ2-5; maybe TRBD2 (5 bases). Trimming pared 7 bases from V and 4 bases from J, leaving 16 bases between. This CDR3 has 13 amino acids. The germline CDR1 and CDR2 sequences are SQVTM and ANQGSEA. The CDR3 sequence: CSAERGLGETQYF. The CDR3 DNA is TGCAGCGCCGAACGAGGGTTGGGAGAGACCCAGTACTTC.

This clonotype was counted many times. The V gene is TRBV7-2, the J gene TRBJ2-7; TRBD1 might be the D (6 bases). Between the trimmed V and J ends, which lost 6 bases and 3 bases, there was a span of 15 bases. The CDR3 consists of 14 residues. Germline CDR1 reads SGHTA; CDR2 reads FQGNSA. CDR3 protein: CASSPQQGGYEQYF. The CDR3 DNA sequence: TGTGCCAGCAGTCCACAACAAGGGGGCTACGAGCAGTACTTC.

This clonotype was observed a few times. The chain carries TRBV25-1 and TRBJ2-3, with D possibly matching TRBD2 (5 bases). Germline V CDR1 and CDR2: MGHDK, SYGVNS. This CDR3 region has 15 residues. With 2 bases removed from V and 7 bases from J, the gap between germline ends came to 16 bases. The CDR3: CASSETDLEVNTQYF. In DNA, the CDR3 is TGTGCCAGCAGTGAAACGGACTTAGAGGTGAATACGCAGTATTTT.